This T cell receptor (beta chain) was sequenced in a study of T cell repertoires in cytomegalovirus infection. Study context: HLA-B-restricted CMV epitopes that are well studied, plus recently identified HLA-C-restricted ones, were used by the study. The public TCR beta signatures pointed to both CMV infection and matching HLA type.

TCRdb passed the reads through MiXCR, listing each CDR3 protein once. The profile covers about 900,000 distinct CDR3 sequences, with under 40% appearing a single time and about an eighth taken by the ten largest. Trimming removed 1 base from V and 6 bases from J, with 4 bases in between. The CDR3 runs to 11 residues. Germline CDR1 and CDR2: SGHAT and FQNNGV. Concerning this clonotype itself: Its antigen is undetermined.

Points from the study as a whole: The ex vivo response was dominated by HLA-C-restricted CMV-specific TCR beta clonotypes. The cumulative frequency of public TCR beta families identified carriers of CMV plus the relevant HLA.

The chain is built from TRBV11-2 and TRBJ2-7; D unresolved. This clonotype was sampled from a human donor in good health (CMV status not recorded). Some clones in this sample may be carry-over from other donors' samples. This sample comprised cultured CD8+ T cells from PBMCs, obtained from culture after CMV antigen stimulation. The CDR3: CASSLAVEQYV. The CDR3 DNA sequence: TGTGCCAGCAGCTTAGCGGTCGAGCAGTACGTC.